What follows are 5 T cell receptor beta chains derived from one specimen sequenced in a study of blood T cell repertoires in COVID-19. The table came from immunoSEQ multiplex PCR; TCRdb's copy has only in-frame clones and leaves some out. The repertoire has some 240,000 clones, 88% of them found once; the top ten carry around 3%. The sequencing sample was made of PBMCs or T cells enriched from blood (not recorded which). The receptors derive from a woman aged 40 to 55 who had been exposed to COVID-19.

On this clone: Within the sample, other DNA sequences also encode this same CDR3. The chain has TRBV27 and TRBJ2-5, with D perhaps TRBD2 (6 bases). CDR3 size: 13 residues. V gave up 0 bases and J gave up 5 bases, with 7 bases separating them. Germline values: CDR1 MNHEY, CDR2 SMNVEV (reference sequence). This CDR3 reads CASSLSGGETQYF. DNA of the CDR3: TGTGCCAGCAGTTTATCGGGGGGTGAGACCCAGTACTTC.

CDR3 loop: CASSSGQFNQPQHF. As DNA, the CDR3 is TGTGCCAGCAGCTCTGGACAGTTCAATCAGCCCCAGCATTTT. This chain uses TRBV5-5 with TRBJ1-5; D perhaps matches TRBD1 (6 bases). V was shortened by 3 bases and J by 3 bases, with 10 bases between the two germline ends. Germline assignment: CDR1 SGHKS and CDR2 YYEKEE (reference sequence). The CDR3 length is 14 residues.

The chain's CDR3 is CARAQGGTEAFF. The CDR3 DNA sequence: TGCGCCAGGGCTCAGGGGGGCACTGAAGCTTTCTTT. The chain has TRBV23-1 and TRBJ1-1; 7 positions match TRBD1. TRBV23-1 is annotated as an ORF whose role is uncertain. The CDR3 totals 12 residues. The V segment lost 9 bases and the J segment 4 bases; nucleotides outside the gene matches: 5.

This chain's CDR3 is CASSPKGREASKGYTF. The DNA of the CDR3 is TGTGCCAGCAGCCCCAAGGGCAGGGAAGCTTCGAAAGGCTACACCTTC. V usage is TRBV7-9 and J usage is TRBJ1-2; maybe TRBD1 (5 bases). CDR3 length equals 16 residues. Germline V lookup: CDR1 SEHNR, CDR2 FQNEAQ (reference sequence). V dropped 5 bases and J dropped 8 bases, with 24 bases sitting between them.

Only one count was recorded for this clone. In DNA form, the CDR3 reads TGTGCCAGCAGTTTAAGACTTACAGAGACCCAGTACTTC. It encodes CASSLRLTETQYF. V usage is TRBV28 and J usage is TRBJ2-5; D is ambiguous. The CDR3 consists of 13 residues. The V gene's germline CDR1 is MDHEN and CDR2 SYDVKM. V lost 2 bases to trimming and J lost 4 bases, with 8 bases between them. The full variable domain, with the rest looked up from reference TRBV28 and TRBJ2-5, is DVKVTQSSRYLVKRTGEKVFLECVQDMDHENMFWYRQDPGLGLRLIYFSYDVKMKEKGDIPEGYSVSREKKERFSLILESASTNQTSMYLCASSLRLTETQYFGPGTRLLVL.